This entry is about one T cell receptor (beta chain). Unmatched junction bases numbered 8, after V lost 3 bases and J lost 3 bases. There are 16 residues in the CDR3. From germline, CDR1 is SGHTA and CDR2 FQGNSA. Here immunoSEQ multiplex PCR was the method, and the copy in TCRdb shows in-frame clones only, minus some. This sample has 150,000 to 200,000 clones, with around nine tenths found just once. This record comes from a study of cytotoxic CD8 clonotypes in ibrutinib-treated CLL. The overall study: Collecting the response samples happened after a median around twelve months of treatment, with a range of 6 to 36.

Sequenced here: PBMCs, sampled at disease progression, from a patient treated with ibrutinib. V gene TRBV7-2 combines with J gene TRBJ2-1; 7 bases map to TRBD2. This sequence originates from a human donor with chronic lymphocytic leukemia. The CDR3 here is CASSLTAGMRYNEQFF. CDR3 sequence (DNA): TGTGCCAGCAGCTTGACAGCGGGAATGCGCTACAATGAGCAGTTCTTC. The full variable domain, rest sourced from reference TRBV7-2 and TRBJ2-1, is GAGVSQSPSNKVTEKGKDVELRCDPISGHTALYWYRQSLGQGLEFLIYFQGNSAPDKSGLPSDRFSAERTGGSVSTLTIQRTQQEDSAVYLCASSLTAGMRYNEQFFGPGTRLTVL.